Listed here is a single TCR beta chain. Antigen specificity is unknown. These data come from a study of cytomegalovirus exposure and HLA in healthy donors. Whole-study findings and limits: As was reported, the HLA-A and HLA-B alleles of most subjects were accurately predicted from TCR beta sequences. Looking again later, the authors saw that most CMV-associated TCR beta chains seemed HLA-restricted. Approximately 17,000 TCR beta sequences were associated with HLA alleles at 0.05 false discovery rate in a later analysis.

From germline, CDR1 is MNHEY and CDR2 SMNVEV (reference sequence). V lost 0 bases and J lost 8; bases outside the gene matches: 10. The CDR3 sequence is 15 residues long. The primer mix had 60 Vbeta and 13 Jbeta primers. Profiled with immunoSEQ multiplex PCR; TCRdb holds only in-frame clones, not every one. The repertoire holds fewer than 150,000 clones, with about 80% as singletons. The receptor was derived from a middle-aged man in good health and CMV-seropositive. The rearrangement links TRBV27 to TRBJ2-7; 7 bases align to TRBD1. Material: PBMCs. The CDR3 reads CASSLSTGASGKQYF. CDR3 coding DNA: TGTGCCAGCAGTTTATCTACAGGGGCGTCCGGTAAGCAGTACTTC.